The 10 T cell receptor beta chains below were found in one sample sequenced in a study of T-cell reconstitution after alpha-beta-depleted transplantation in children. Unique molecular identifiers were built into the TCRbeta library. TCRdb analysed the PCR reads with MiXCR anew, one entry per CDR3 protein. The sample consists of around 700,000 distinct CDR3 sequences, about an eighth of them appearing once. This material consisted of PBMCs, taken before TCRalphabeta/CD19-depleted stem cell transplant. These receptors all stem from a girl aged 2 to 10 with congenital amegakaryocytic thrombocytopenia, due to receive a stem cell transplant.

This chain joins TRBV5-1 and TRBJ2-3; 9 nucleotides align to TRBD1. The trim removed 2 bases at V and 6 bases at J, leaving 13 bases unmatched. Germline values: CDR1 SGHRS, CDR2 YFSETQ. The CDR3 covers 17 residues. The CDR3: CASSFNPGTGNGDTQYF. The CDR3 nucleotides are TGCGCCAGCAGCTTTAACCCGGGGACAGGGAATGGGGATACGCAGTATTTT.

This clonotype was seen a handful of times. V is TRBV5-1 and J is TRBJ2-1, with D perhaps matching TRBD2 (5 bases). The CDR3 contains 13 residues. V lost 5 bases to trimming and J lost 8 bases, with 14 bases between them. Germline V CDR1 and CDR2: SGHRS, YFSETQ. The CDR3 region is CASRLDPVDEQFF. CDR3 nucleotides: TGCGCCAGCAGACTAGATCCGGTCGATGAGCAGTTCTTC. Full variable domain (outside the CDR3, taken from reference TRBV5-1 and TRBJ2-1): KAGVTQTPRYLIKTRGQQVTLSCSPISGHRSVSWYQQTPGQGLQFLFEYFSETQRNKGNFPGRFSGRQFSNSRSEMNVSTLELGDSALYLCASRLDPVDEQFFGPGTRLTVL.

The table lists this clonotype with many counts. The V and J genes are TRBV20-1 and TRBJ2-2; possibly TRBD2 for D (6 bases). This CDR3 region has 14 residues. V lost 6 bases and J lost 4, with 15 bases in between. The germline gives CDR1 DFQATT, CDR2 SNEGSKA (reference sequence). The CDR3 is CSARVNGGTGELFF. CDR3 nucleotide sequence: TGCAGTGCCAGGGTCAACGGGGGCACCGGGGAGCTGTTTTTT.

In this sample, this clonotype turned up many times. The chain combines TRBV6-1 with TRBJ2-1; D perhaps matches TRBD1 (6 bases). The CDR3 totals 15 residues. V shed 3 bases and J shed 13 bases, with 22 bases lying between them. The germline V gene has CDR1 MNHNS and CDR2 SASEGT. Here the CDR3 reads CASSDSGTSDRPQFF. Written as DNA, the CDR3 is TGTGCCAGCAGTGATTCCGGGACATCTGACCGTCCACAGTTCTTC.

The chain is built from TRBV7-9 and TRBJ2-5; D not certain. Germline V lookup: CDR1 SEHNR, CDR2 FQNEAQ (reference sequence). The CDR3 consists of 15 residues. The V end was cut by 5 bases, the J end by 3 bases, with 16 bases between. CDR3 DNA: TGTGCCAGCAGCCCACCGATAGGAACCAAAGAGACCCAGTACTTC. Its translation: CASSPPIGTKETQYF.

The sample holds many counts of this clonotype. The V and J genes are TRBV20-1 and TRBJ2-7; unclear D gene. This CDR3 is built from 12 residues. Germline V gene data show CDR1 as DFQATT and CDR2 as SNEGSKA (reference sequence). Trimming took off 3 bases at V and 2 bases at J, with 8 bases between the two ends. CDR3: CSARAETYEQYF. The CDR3, as DNA: TGCAGTGCTAGGGCGGAGACCTACGAGCAGTACTTC.

The chain is built from TRBV5-1 and TRBJ2-3, with 10 bases fitting TRBD2. Germline trimming cut 7 bases from V and 4 bases from J; bases unmatched to any gene: 18. This CDR3 is built from 18 residues. Germline values: CDR1 SGHRS, CDR2 YFSETQ. The CDR3 DNA reads as TGCGCCAGCCGACGTATCCCTAGCGGGAGTCCGAGCTCAGATACGCAGTATTTT. Protein sequence: CASRRIPSGSPSSDTQYF.

The rearrangement links TRBV12-3 or TRBV12-4 to TRBJ1-2; D call uncertain. V lost 1 base and J 2 bases, leaving 8 bases between the germline ends. There are 14 residues in the CDR3. The CDR3 region has the DNA TGTGCCAGCAGTTTAGTTGGGGAAAACTATGGCTACACCTTC. Protein sequence: CASSLVGENYGYTF.

In this sample, this clonotype turned up a few times. The rearrangement links TRBV5-1 to TRBJ1-2; D not certain. This CDR3 region has 12 residues. V lost 5 bases to trimming and J lost 1 base, with 6 bases between them. Germline CDR1 reads SGHRS; CDR2 reads YFSETQ. CDR3 sequence reads: CASSVGNYGYTF. In DNA, the CDR3 is TGCGCCAGCAGTGTGGGTAACTATGGCTACACCTTC.

This chain joins TRBV12-3 or TRBV12-4 and TRBJ1-1; 8 positions agree with TRBD1. The CDR3 has 13 residues. The junction had 4 bases not matched to a gene; V was cut back by 6 bases and J by 4 bases. CDR3 sequence: CASRNQGATEAFF. DNA of the CDR3: TGTGCCAGCAGGAATCAGGGGGCCACTGAAGCTTTCTTT.